Each of the 14 T cell receptor beta chains below was sequenced from the same sample in a study of blood T cell repertoires in COVID-19. TCRdb's table, derived via immunoSEQ multiplex PCR, lists solely in-frame clones and lacks some. The repertoire holds 150,000 to 200,000 clones, with 79% as singletons. Sequencing was carried out using peripheral blood. The receptors shown here come from a man in his 60s with active or convalescent COVID-19.

The V call is TRBV2, the J call TRBJ1-5; D unresolved. Germline loops: CDR1 SNHLY, CDR2 FYNNEI. V lost 4 bases and J lost 4, with 8 bases in between. The length of the CDR3 is 13 residues. The CDR3 sequence is CASSAQLNQPQHF. The CDR3 DNA is TGTGCCAGCAGTGCACAGCTTAATCAGCCCCAGCATTTT.

This clone was picked up one time. This chain uses TRBV11-2 with TRBJ1-1; 8 bases fit TRBD1. There are 17 residues in the CDR3. Germline assignment: CDR1 SGHAT and CDR2 FQNNGV. V was clipped by 1 base and J by 0 bases; unmatched bases: 7. CDR3 residues: CASSLGRDRRLNTEAFF. CDR3 in DNA: TGTGCCAGCAGCTTAGGCCGGGACAGGCGCCTGAACACTGAAGCTTTCTTT.

CDR3 in amino acids: CSVGGTGMTDTQYF. Here the CDR3 DNA reads TGCAGCGTTGGGGGGACAGGGATGACAGATACGCAGTATTTT. The V and J genes are TRBV29-1 and TRBJ2-3, with 9 bases fitting TRBD1. CDR1 is SQVTM, CDR2 ANQGSEA, per germline. The CDR3 is 14 residues long. V lost 4 bases to trimming and J lost 3 bases; unmatched junction nucleotides: 5.

This chain joins TRBV29-1 and TRBJ2-1, with TRBD1 matching over 8 bases. The germline V gene has CDR1 SQVTM and CDR2 ANQGSEA. The CDR3 has 13 amino acids. V shed 5 bases, J shed 6 bases, and the junction held 6 bases outside the gene matches. CDR3 sequence: CSVRTGPINEQFF. The CDR3 nucleotides read TGCAGCGTTAGGACAGGGCCCATCAATGAGCAGTTCTTC.

This clone came up once. The chain's CDR3 is CASSLGGGGASYNEQFF. The DNA for the CDR3 is TGTGCCAGCAGCTTAGGAGGTGGGGGGGCCTCCTACAATGAGCAGTTCTTC. This chain joins TRBV7-8 and TRBJ2-1, with D possibly TRBD2 on 7 matching bases. V lost 1 base and J 0 bases, leaving 13 bases between the germline ends. This CDR3 spans 17 amino acids. The germline V gene has CDR1 SGHVS and CDR2 FQNEAQ. The whole variable domain, remainder taken from reference TRBV7-8 and TRBJ2-1, is GAGVSQSPRYKVAKRGQDVALRCDPISGHVSLFWYQQALGQGPEFLTYFQNEAQLDKSGLPSDRFFAERPEGSVSTLKIQRTQQEDSAVYLCASSLGGGGASYNEQFFGPGTRLTVL.

This clone has a handful of counts. The V gene is TRBV5-4, the J gene TRBJ2-1, with 7 nucleotides matching TRBD2. CDR3 size: 16 residues. The trim removed 5 bases at V and 8 bases at J, leaving 16 bases unmatched. Germline CDR1 and CDR2: SGHNT and YYREEE (reference sequence). The DNA of the CDR3 is TGTGCCAGCAGTCGTGGTCTCGGTCCCGCGGGAGATGAGCAGTTCTTC. Amino acids: CASSRGLGPAGDEQFF.

This sequence joins TRBV5-6 and TRBJ2-2; 8 bases fit TRBD2. The CDR3 is made up of 15 amino acids. V lost 1 base to trimming and J lost 3 bases; unmatched junction nucleotides: 2. CDR1 SGHDT and CDR2 YYEEEE come from the germline V gene. The CDR3 here is CASSLTSGYTGELFF. The CDR3 bases are TGTGCCAGCAGCTTGACTAGCGGCTACACCGGGGAGCTGTTTTTT.

Remarks on this clone: The same CDR3 is also encoded by other DNA sequences in this sample. This chain uses TRBV6-4 with TRBJ2-1; D remains unclear. Trimming cost V 0 bases and J 4 bases, with 4 bases left between them. The CDR3 has 13 amino acids. Germline CDR1 and CDR2: MRHNA and SNTAGT. The CDR3 DNA follows: TGTGCCAGCAGTGACTCTTTATACAATGAGCAGTTCTTC. Protein product: CASSDSLYNEQFF.

The chain links TRBV4-1 to TRBJ1-3, with D unclear. Trimming cost V 0 bases and J 0 bases, with 9 bases left between them. The CDR3 length is 16 residues. Per the germline V gene, CDR1 is MGHRA and CDR2 is YSYEKL. The CDR3 DNA reads TGCGCCAGCAGCCAAGAGGTGCCCAGCTCTGGAAACACCATATATTTT. Its translation: CASSQEVPSSGNTIYF.

This clone was observed a handful of times. The J gene is TRBJ1-5, the V gene TRBV6-5; D gene ambiguous. V dropped 3 bases and J dropped 2 bases, with 11 bases sitting between them. The CDR3 contains 15 residues. The germline gives CDR1 MNHEY, CDR2 SVGAGI. CDR3 in DNA: TGTGCCAGCAGTTATACCGGTGGAGGCAATCAGCCCCAGCATTTT. Its translation is CASSYTGGGNQPQHF.

This clone was counted only a few times. The DNA for the CDR3 is TGTGCCAGCAGCTTACATCCGGGACTAGCGGGAGGGCCCCCTTACTTC. Amino acid sequence: CASSLHPGLAGGPPYF. The rearrangement joins TRBV7-2 to TRBJ2-7, with TRBD2 matching 16 bases. The CDR3 covers 16 residues. Germline V gene sequence: CDR1 SGHTA, CDR2 FQGNSA. V lost 2 bases to trimming and J lost 13 bases; unmatched junction nucleotides: 11. Full variable domain (missing parts from reference TRBV7-2 and TRBJ2-7): GAGVSQSPSNKVTEKGKDVELRCDPISGHTALYWYRQSLGQGLEFLIYFQGNSAPDKSGLPSDRFSAERTGGSVSTLTIQRTQQEDSAVYLCASSLHPGLAGGPPYFGPGTRLTVT.

The chain links TRBV11-2 to TRBJ2-1, with 7 bases lining up with TRBD2. The CDR3 is 16 residues long. V shed 4 bases, J shed 6 bases, and the junction held 12 bases outside the gene matches. Per germline, CDR1 SGHAT and CDR2 FQNNGV. CDR3: CASSSLAWEGPNEQFF. Here the CDR3 DNA reads TGTGCCAGCAGCTCACTAGCGTGGGAGGGCCCCAATGAGCAGTTCTTC.

The V call is TRBV19, the J call TRBJ1-1; possibly TRBD1 for D (6 bases). The CDR3 length is 13 residues. Trimming removed 8 bases at V and 4 bases at J, with 14 bases between. CDR1 is LNHDA, CDR2 SQIVND, per germline (reference sequence). This CDR3 reads CASWAGVLTEAFF. CDR3 sequence (DNA): TGTGCCAGTTGGGCAGGGGTGCTCACTGAAGCTTTCTTT.

The rearrangement joins TRBV18 to TRBJ2-5, with D maybe TRBD2 (5 bases). The CDR3 totals 16 residues. The V gene lost 2 bases and the J gene lost 4 bases, with 17 bases spanning the gap. The germline V gene has CDR1 KGHSH and CDR2 LQKENI. For the CDR3, the DNA is TGTGCCAGCTCACCAAGCGAACTAGTCTACAGAGAGACCCAGTACTTC. Its translation: CASSPSELVYRETQYF.